One sample yielded the 12 T cell receptor beta chains listed below, sequenced in a study of tumor-infiltrating lymphocytes in oesophageal squamous cell carcinoma. MiXCR, run by TCRdb on the PCR reads, gives a single entry per CDR3 protein. The table records 10,000 to 15,000 distinct CDR3 sequences, around half of them present only once. The material sequenced was esophageal tumor tissue. The receptors were gathered from a male donor with esophageal squamous cell carcinoma.

Remarks on this clonotype: A read error may explain this, as a much larger clone is one base away. This chain's CDR3 is CASSPGTSSYNEQYF. CDR3 sequence (DNA): TGTGCCAGCAGCCCTGGGACTAGCTCCTACAATGAGCAGTACTTC. The V and J genes are TRBV7-2 and TRBJ2-7; TRBD2 matches at 9 bases. Losses at the gene ends were 5 bases for V and 7 bases for J; bases not matched to a gene: 12. The germline V gene encodes CDR1 SGHTA and CDR2 FQGNSA. The CDR3 spans 15 residues. Variable domain in full (rest from reference TRBV7-2 and TRBJ2-7): GAGVSQSPSNKVTEKGKDVELRCDPISGHTALYWYRQSLGQGLEFLIYFQGNSAPDKSGLPSDRFSAERTGGSVSTLTIQRTQQEDSAVYLCASSPGTSSYNEQYFGPGTRLTVT.

This clonotype is medium-sized within its sample. The CDR3 is CASILTSGRYTQYF. In DNA, the CDR3 is TGTGCCAGCATCCTGACTAGCGGGAGGTATACGCAGTATTTT. The V gene is TRBV6-1, the J gene TRBJ2-3, with 13 bases identical to TRBD2. CDR1 MNHNS and CDR2 SASEGT come from the germline V gene. V shed 7 bases and J 7 bases; nucleotides not matched to a gene: 5. This CDR3 contains 14 residues.

As regards this clonotype: This may stem from a read error, because a much larger clone lies one nucleotide away. V is TRBV7-9 and J is TRBJ2-5; D may match TRBD1 or TRBD2 (5 bases each). The last part of the DNA fits TRBJ2-1 better; the J call may be wrong. This CDR3 is 14 amino acids long. CDR1 SEHNR and CDR2 FQNEAQ come from the germline V gene (reference sequence). The CDR3, as DNA: TGTGCCAGCAGCTTGGGAGTTCTGGGGCGCGAGCAGTTCTTC. Its translation is CASSLGVLGREQFF.

The chain is built from TRBV7-6 and TRBJ2-3; D tentatively reads TRBD1 or TRBD2 (5 bases each). Trimming shortened V by 5 bases and J by 6 bases, and 18 bases separated the two germline ends. The CDR3 runs to 15 residues. Germline values: CDR1 SGHVS, CDR2 FNYEAQ. Written as DNA, the CDR3 is TGTGCCAGCAGCCGCTCCGGGTCGGGGCTCGATACGCAGTATTTT. Translated: CASSRSGSGLDTQYF.

This clonotype rates as medium-sized. The genes are TRBV24-1 and TRBJ2-5; 10 bases are a match to TRBD2. CDR3 length: 15 residues. V shed 4 bases, J shed 3 bases, and the junction held 4 bases outside the gene matches. Germline V gene sequence: CDR1 KGHDR, CDR2 SFDVKD. DNA for the CDR3: TGTGCCACCAGTGAACTAACTAGCGGGAAAGAGACCCAGTACTTC. It translates to CATSELTSGKETQYF.

This clonotype has more than one count but fewer than ten. No conserved phenylalanine or tryptophan is present at the end of the CDR3, so a read error is the likely explanation. No DNA is shown, since the ends of the CDR3 on it are uncertain; the CDR3 is the one TCRdb lists. The rearrangement links TRBV7-3 to TRBJ1-4; the table's D call of TRBD1 was not tested on the DNA. The CDR3 spans 15 amino acids, including both terminal residues. Germline V gene lookup returns CDR1 SGHTA and CDR2 FQGTGA. The chain's CDR3 is CASSIQGSETQYFGP.

The chain recombines TRBV5-1 with TRBJ2-3; D may be TRBD1 or TRBD2 (7 bases each). The J call may be in error: the DNA end matches TRBJ2-7 better. CDR1 and CDR2 (germline): SGHRS, YFSETQ. This CDR3 has 20 residues. The CDR3 reads CASSPKGAETTGRGFYEQYF. For the CDR3, the DNA is TGCGCCAGCAGCCCTAAGGGGGCCGAAACGACGGGGCGGGGGTTCTACGAGCAGTACTTC.

In its sample, this clonotype was seen many times. Since a much larger clone is just one base distant, this may be a read error. V usage is TRBV5-1 and J usage is TRBJ2-5, with 12 bases identical to TRBD2. The CDR3 spans 17 residues. Germline V CDR1 and CDR2: SGHRS, YFSETQ. The V and J ends lost 4 bases and 5 bases, in that order; junction bases with no gene match: 12. In DNA form, the CDR3 reads TGCGCCAGCAGCCCAACTCTAGCGGGAGGGCCAGGGGAGACCCAGTACTTC. Translation gives CASSPTLAGGPGETQYF.

In its sample, this clonotype was seen a few times. It may be a read error: a sequence one base away is much more abundant. The chain carries TRBV5-1 and TRBJ2-1, with 7 bases that match TRBD1. Gene TRBJ2-7 matches the end of the DNA better, so the J call may be wrong. Germline CDR1 and CDR2: SGHRS and YFSETQ. This CDR3 is 14 amino acids long. CDR3 sequence (DNA): TGCGCCAGCAGCCCAGGGACAGCCTACAATGAGCAGTACTTC. It yields the protein CASSPGTAYNEQYF.

The table lists this clonotype with a count of one. The chain carries TRBV7-6 and TRBJ1-6, with D tentatively TRBD1 (5 bases). V was clipped by 0 bases and J by 9 bases, with 12 bases between them. In germline, CDR1 is SGHVS, CDR2 FNYEAQ. The CDR3 is 15 residues long. The CDR3: CASSLASGRGSPLHF. The CDR3 DNA reads TGTGCCAGCAGCTTAGCGTCAGGGAGGGGTTCACCCCTCCACTTT.

The V gene is TRBV12-3 or TRBV12-4, the J gene TRBJ2-3; no clear D gene. The DNA matches TRBJ2-1 better at its end, which makes the J call doubtful. The CDR3 extends over 15 amino acids. The CDR3 here is CASSFNLGNYNEQFF. The CDR3 bases are TGTGCCAGCAGTTTTAATCTAGGGAACTACAATGAGCAGTTCTTC.

This clonotype appeared a few times. This chain uses TRBV7-2 with TRBJ2-3; 8 bases agree with TRBD2. This CDR3 is built from 17 residues. Trimming removed 5 bases from V and 2 bases from J; junction bases left unmatched: 12. Germline assignment: CDR1 SGHTA and CDR2 FQGNSA. The CDR3: CASSRRGLAISTDTQYF. CDR3 DNA: TGTGCCAGCAGCAGACGTGGACTAGCAATTTCCACAGATACGCAGTATTTT.